These T cell receptor beta chains were read from a single sample in a study of shared clonotypes between healthy human individuals. Libraries were prepared by immunoSEQ multiplex PCR; TCRdb keeps only in-frame clonotypes and omits some of them. The sample includes 2 million or so clones, approximately 95% of them seen just once. Sequenced sample: naive CD4+ T cells sorted from blood. The receptors shown here come from a man between 18 and 29 years old in good health. Each CDR3 is given without its conserved first and last residue.

V gene,J gene,CDR3 protein
TRBV9,TRBJ2-5,ASSSDSGEGETQY
TRBV27,TRBJ1-5,ASSPGTGSNQPQH
TRBV7-3,TRBJ2-7,ASSLSSYEQY
TRBV10-3,TRBJ2-3,AISEKGSDTQY
TRBV5-4,TRBJ2-3,ASSLWGRHTQY
TRBV6-1,TRBJ1-3,ASSTPGVSGNTIY
TRBV27,TRBJ2-1,ASKTGRTYNEQF
TRBV7-8,TRBJ2-7,ASSSGTSYEQY
TRBV7-3,TRBJ2-5,ASSLTPGPSRVTQY
TRBV6-1,TRBJ1-6,ASSPDRGSPLH
TRBV5-1,TRBJ2-5,ASSHGAGNQETQY
TRBV5-1,TRBJ2-2,ASSPGKTGYTGELF
TRBV25-1,TRBJ1-1,ASSSGLLMNTEAF
TRBV13,TRBJ2-1,ASSFGGGSYNEQF
TRBV27,TRBJ2-7,ASSYRKSYEQY